In its sample, the clone carrying this TCR beta chain was seen many times. For TCRbeta, the library was prepared with unique molecular identifiers. TCRdb re-called the PCR reads with MiXCR, one entry per CDR3 protein. The sample records about 240,000 distinct CDR3 sequences, 12% being singletons. Germline V gene data show CDR1 as DFQATT and CDR2 as SNEGSKA (reference sequence). With 0 bases removed from V and 2 bases from J, the gap between germline ends came to 12 bases. The CDR3 extends over 15 amino acids. The data derive from a study of T-cell reconstitution after alpha-beta-depleted transplantation in children.

This receptor was taken from a human donor who donated a stem cell graft to a child with acute lymphoblastic leukemia. J is TRBJ2-3 and V is TRBV20-1, with a weak D call TRBD2 (6 bases). The sequences come from PBMCs from the stem cell graft donor, collected from the stem cell graft. The CDR3: CSARDLLAVTDTQYF. The DNA of the CDR3 is TGCAGTGCTAGAGATCTCTTAGCGGTCACAGATACGCAGTATTTT.